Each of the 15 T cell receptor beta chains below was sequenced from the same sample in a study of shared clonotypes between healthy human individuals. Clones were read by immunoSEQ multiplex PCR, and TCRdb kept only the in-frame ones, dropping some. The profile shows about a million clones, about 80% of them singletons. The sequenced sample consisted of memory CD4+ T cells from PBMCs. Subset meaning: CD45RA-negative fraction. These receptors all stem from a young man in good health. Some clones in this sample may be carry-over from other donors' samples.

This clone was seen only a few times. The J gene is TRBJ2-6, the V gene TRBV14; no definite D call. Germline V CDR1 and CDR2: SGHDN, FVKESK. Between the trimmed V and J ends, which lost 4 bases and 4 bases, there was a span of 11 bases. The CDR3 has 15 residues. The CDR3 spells CASSLSLGGANVLTF. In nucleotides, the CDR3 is TGTGCCAGCAGCCTAAGCTTGGGCGGGGCCAACGTCCTGACTTTC.

Here the CDR3 DNA reads TGTGCCAGCAGCCAAGATAGAGGCAGGCGTGAGCAGTTCTTC. As protein: CASSQDRGRREQFF. The chain couples TRBV4-2 to TRBJ2-1, with D uncertain. Per germline, CDR1 LGHNA and CDR2 YNFKEQ. Trimming took 0 bases from V and 9 from J, leaving 12 bases between them. CDR3 size: 14 residues.

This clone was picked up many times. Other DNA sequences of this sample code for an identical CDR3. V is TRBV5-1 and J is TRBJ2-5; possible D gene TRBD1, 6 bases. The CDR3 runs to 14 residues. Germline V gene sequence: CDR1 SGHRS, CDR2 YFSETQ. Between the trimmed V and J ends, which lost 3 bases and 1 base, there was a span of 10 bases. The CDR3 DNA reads TGCGCCAGCAGCTCCCAGGGGCTCCAAGAGACCCAGTACTTC. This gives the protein CASSSQGLQETQYF.

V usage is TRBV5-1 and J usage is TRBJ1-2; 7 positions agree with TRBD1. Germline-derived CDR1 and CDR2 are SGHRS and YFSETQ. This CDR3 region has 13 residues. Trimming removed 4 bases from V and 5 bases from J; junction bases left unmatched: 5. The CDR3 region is CASSDDRVYGYTF. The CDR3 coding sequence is TGCGCCAGCAGCGACGACAGGGTTTATGGCTACACCTTC.

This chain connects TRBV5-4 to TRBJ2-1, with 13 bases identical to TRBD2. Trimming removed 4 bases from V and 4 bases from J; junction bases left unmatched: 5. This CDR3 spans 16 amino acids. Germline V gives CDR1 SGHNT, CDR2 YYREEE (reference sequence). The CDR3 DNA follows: TGTGCCAGCAGCCCGAGGACTAGCGGGGGATACAATGAGCAGTTCTTC. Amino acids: CASSPRTSGGYNEQFF.

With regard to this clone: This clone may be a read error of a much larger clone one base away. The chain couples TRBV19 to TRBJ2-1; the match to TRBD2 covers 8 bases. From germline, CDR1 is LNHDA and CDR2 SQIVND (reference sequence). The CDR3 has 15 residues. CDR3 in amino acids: CASSIQLAVYDEQFF. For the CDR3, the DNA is TGTGCCAGTAGTATCCAACTAGCGGTCTACGATGAGCAGTTCTTC.

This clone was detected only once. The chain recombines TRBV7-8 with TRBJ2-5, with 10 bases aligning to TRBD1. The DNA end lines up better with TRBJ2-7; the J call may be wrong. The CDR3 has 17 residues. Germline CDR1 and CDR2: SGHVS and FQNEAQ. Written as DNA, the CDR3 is TGTGCCAGCAGCCCACGGCTGGGACAGGGGACCTACTACGAGCAGTACTTC. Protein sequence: CASSPRLGQGTYYEQYF.

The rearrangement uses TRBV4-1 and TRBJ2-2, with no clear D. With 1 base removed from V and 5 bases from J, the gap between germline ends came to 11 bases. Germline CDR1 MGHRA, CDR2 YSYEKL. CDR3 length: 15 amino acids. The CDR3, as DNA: TGCGCCAGCAGCCAAGGAGACGCCCAGACCGGGGAGCTGTTTTTT. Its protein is CASSQGDAQTGELFF.

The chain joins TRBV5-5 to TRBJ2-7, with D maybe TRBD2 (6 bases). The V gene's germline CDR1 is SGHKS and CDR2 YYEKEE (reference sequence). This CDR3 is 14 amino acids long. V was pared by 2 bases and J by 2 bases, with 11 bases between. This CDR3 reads CASSFTGEAYEQYF. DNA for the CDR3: TGTGCCAGCAGCTTTACCGGGGAGGCCTACGAGCAGTACTTC.

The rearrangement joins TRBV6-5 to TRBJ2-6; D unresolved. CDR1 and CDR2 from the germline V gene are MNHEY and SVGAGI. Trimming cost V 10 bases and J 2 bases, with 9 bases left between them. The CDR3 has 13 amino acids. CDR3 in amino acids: CATSGPGANVLTF. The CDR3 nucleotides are TGTGCCACCTCCGGGCCTGGGGCCAACGTCCTGACTTTC.

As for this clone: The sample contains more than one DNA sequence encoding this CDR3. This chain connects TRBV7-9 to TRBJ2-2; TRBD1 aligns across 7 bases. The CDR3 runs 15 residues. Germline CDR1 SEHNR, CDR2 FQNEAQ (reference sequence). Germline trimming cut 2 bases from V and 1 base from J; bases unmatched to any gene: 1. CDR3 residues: CASSLSGGNTGELFF. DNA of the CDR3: TGTGCCAGCAGCTTATCAGGGGGGAACACCGGGGAGCTGTTTTTT.

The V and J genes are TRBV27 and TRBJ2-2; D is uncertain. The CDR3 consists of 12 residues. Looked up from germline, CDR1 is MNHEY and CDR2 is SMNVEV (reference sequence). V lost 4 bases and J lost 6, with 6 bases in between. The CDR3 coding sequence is TGTGCCAGCAGTTCCTTCCCCGGGGAGCTGTTTTTT. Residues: CASSSFPGELFF.

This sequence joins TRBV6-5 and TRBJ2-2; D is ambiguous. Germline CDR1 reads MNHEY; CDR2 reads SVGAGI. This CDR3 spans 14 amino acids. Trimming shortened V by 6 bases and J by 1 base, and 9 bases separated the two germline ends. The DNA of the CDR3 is TGTGCCAGCAGACAGAGAATGAACACCGGGGAGCTGTTTTTT. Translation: CASRQRMNTGELFF.

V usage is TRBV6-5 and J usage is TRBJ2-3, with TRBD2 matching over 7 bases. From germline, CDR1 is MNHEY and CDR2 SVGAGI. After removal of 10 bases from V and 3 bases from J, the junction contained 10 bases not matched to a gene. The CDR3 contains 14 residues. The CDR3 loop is CATQVGGTTDTQYF. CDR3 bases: TGTGCCACCCAAGTCGGGGGGACGACAGATACGCAGTATTTT.

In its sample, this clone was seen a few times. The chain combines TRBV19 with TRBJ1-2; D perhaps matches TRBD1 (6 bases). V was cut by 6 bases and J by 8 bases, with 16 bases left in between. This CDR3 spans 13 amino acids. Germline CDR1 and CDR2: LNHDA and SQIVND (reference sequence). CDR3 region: CASSPLQGGGYTF. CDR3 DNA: TGTGCCAGTAGCCCCCTACAGGGCGGGGGCTACACCTTC.